The 28 T cell receptor beta chains reported below all come from one sample, sequenced in a study of OX40 agonist ivuxolimab in advanced cancers. The protocol was immunoSEQ multiplex PCR, while the TCRdb copy is restricted to in-frame clones and leaves out a portion. Here the sample spans 85,000 to 95,000 clones, roughly 87% being singletons. Sequenced material: CD4+ or CD8+ T cells sorted from blood, taken in a trial of the OX40 agonist ivuxolimab. Source of these receptors: an adult with an advanced solid tumor such as melanoma, head and neck, liver or kidney cancer.

This clone has more than one count but fewer than ten. The V and J genes are TRBV2 and TRBJ2-1; possibly TRBD2 for D (6 bases). V was trimmed by 2 bases and J by 7 bases, leaving 15 bases between them. The germline V gene encodes CDR1 SNHLY and CDR2 FYNNEI. This CDR3 spans 15 amino acids. CDR3 nucleotide sequence: TGTGCCAGCAGTGAATCGGTGGGGAGGAGAAATGAGCAGTTCTTC. Its translation: CASSESVGRRNEQFF.

The chain combines TRBV11-2 with TRBJ2-4; 8 positions agree with TRBD2. Germline assignment: CDR1 SGHAT and CDR2 FQNNGV. The CDR3 has 17 residues. V dropped 2 bases and J dropped 1; count of bases not matched to a gene: 7. The CDR3 sequence is CASSLMAGGLAKNIQYF. In DNA form, the CDR3 reads TGTGCCAGCAGCTTAATGGCGGGGGGCTTGGCCAAAAACATTCAGTACTTC.

The chain combines TRBV5-1 with TRBJ1-2; 10 bases map to TRBD1. This CDR3 comprises 16 residues. V gave up 0 bases and J gave up 6 bases; unmatched junction bases: 8. The germline CDR1 and CDR2 sequences are SGHRS and YFSETQ. DNA of the CDR3: TGCGCCAGCAGCTTGGAGGAAGACAGGGGGCTCCATGGCTACACCTTC. Its protein product is CASSLEEDRGLHGYTF. The entire variable domain, with the rest obtained from reference TRBV5-1 and TRBJ1-2, is as follows: KAGVTQTPRYLIKTRGQQVTLSCSPISGHRSVSWYQQTPGQGLQFLFEYFSETQRNKGNFPGRFSGRQFSNSRSEMNVSTLELGDSALYLCASSLEEDRGLHGYTFGSGTRLTVV.

The CDR3 region is CASSLRLVTFF. The CDR3 region has the DNA TGTGCCAGCAGCTTAAGACTAGTAACGTTCTTC. The chain couples TRBV11-2 to TRBJ2-1, with TRBD2 as a possible D gene (6 bases). Germline V gene lookup returns CDR1 SGHAT and CDR2 FQNNGV. The V and J ends lost 2 bases and 15 bases respectively, with 11 bases between them. The CDR3 sequence is 11 residues long.

Concerning this clone: A junction boundary mismatches the germline segment, possibly from a read error. The chain combines TRBV7-7 with TRBJ2-2; D might be TRBD2 (6 bases). The CDR3 is 16 residues long. The germline CDR1 and CDR2 sequences are SSHAT and FNYEAQ (reference sequence). CDR3 in DNA: TGTGCTAGCAGCTTAGCGGTAGGGGTCGAAGGCGGGGAGCTGTTTTTT. Translating it yields CASSLAVGVEGGELFF.

This clone was seen a single time. CDR3: CASSQDNYGTYEQYF. CDR3 DNA: TGTGCCAGCAGCCAAGATAATTACGGCACCTACGAGCAGTACTTC. The J gene is TRBJ2-7, the V gene TRBV4-2; unclear D gene. With 0 bases removed from V and 2 bases from J, the gap between germline ends came to 11 bases. The CDR3 runs to 15 residues. CDR1 is LGHNA, CDR2 YNFKEQ, per germline.

This clone was found once. This chain uses TRBV4-2 with TRBJ2-5, with TRBD1 matching over 10 bases. This CDR3 has 16 residues. The germline CDR1 and CDR2 sequences are LGHNA and YNFKEQ. V lost 3 bases, J lost 10 bases, and 14 bases stayed unmatched. The CDR3 reads CASSQSQTGGSGVQYF. Written as DNA, the CDR3 is TGTGCCAGCAGCCAGTCCCAGACAGGGGGCAGTGGCGTCCAGTACTTC.

A few counts support this clone. The rearrangement uses TRBV19 and TRBJ1-5; D remains ambiguous. Trimming left V 4 bases short and J 7 bases short, with 20 bases between. Germline V lookup: CDR1 LNHDA, CDR2 SQIVND (reference sequence). CDR3 length: 16 residues. The CDR3 DNA is TGTGCCAGTAGTACATTCCCACGACAATCGGGGCAGCCCCAGCATTTT. Its protein product is CASSTFPRQSGQPQHF.

The chain recombines TRBV14 with TRBJ2-7; 8 bases fit TRBD1. CDR3 length: 15 amino acids. Germline loops: CDR1 SGHDN, CDR2 FVKESK. The V segment lost 3 bases and the J segment 3 bases; nucleotides outside the gene matches: 7. The CDR3 bases are TGTGCCAGCAGCCATTGGGGACAGGATGGCTACGAGCAGTACTTC. Its translation: CASSHWGQDGYEQYF.

The chain recombines TRBV5-4 with TRBJ2-7, with 11 bases matching TRBD2. The V gene end was trimmed by 4 bases and the J gene end by 3 bases; junction bases not matched to a gene: 6. The V gene's germline CDR1 is SGHNT and CDR2 YYREEE (reference sequence). The CDR3 totals 15 residues. The CDR3 DNA reads as TGTGCCAGCAGCGGAGGGACTAGCGGAGTCTACGAGCAGTACTTC. Its translation: CASSGGTSGVYEQYF.

The chain links TRBV4-2 to TRBJ1-5, with D perhaps matching TRBD1 (6 bases). The CDR3 covers 16 residues. V was trimmed by 3 bases and J by 1 base, leaving 13 bases between them. CDR1 and CDR2 (germline): LGHNA, YNFKEQ. The DNA of the CDR3 is TGTGCCAGCAGCCAGGACACAGGGACGAGCAATCAGCCCCAGCATTTT. Translating it yields CASSQDTGTSNQPQHF.

The CDR3 DNA follows: TGTGCCAGCTCACGTACGGGGATGGAGCGGGAAGGTAATGAGCAGTTCTTC. As protein: CASSRTGMEREGNEQFF. The gene calls are TRBV18 and TRBJ2-1; 7 nucleotides agree with TRBD2. Per germline, CDR1 KGHSH and CDR2 LQKENI. V shed 4 bases and J 7 bases; nucleotides not matched to a gene: 16. CDR3 length equals 17 residues.

V gene TRBV7-2 combines with J gene TRBJ1-2; 7 bases line up with TRBD1. CDR1 SGHTA and CDR2 FQGNSA come from the germline V gene. V lost 5 bases and J lost 1; bases outside the gene matches: 10. CDR3 length equals 16 residues. The CDR3 spells CASSPKGGSLNYGYTF. In DNA, the CDR3 is TGTGCCAGCAGCCCGAAAGGGGGCAGCCTTAACTATGGCTACACCTTC.

The rearrangement joins TRBV5-1 to TRBJ1-2, with a tentative D call TRBD1 (5 bases). Trimming removed 4 bases from V and 4 bases from J, with 14 bases in between. There are 14 residues in the CDR3. CDR1 and CDR2 from the germline V gene are SGHRS and YFSETQ. CDR3 sequence (DNA): TGCGCCAGCAGCGGGGGAGAGGGATCCTATGGCTACACCTTC. Encoded protein: CASSGGEGSYGYTF.

J is TRBJ1-4 and V is TRBV28, with TRBD1 identical over 11 bases. J was trimmed by 9 bases and V by 6 bases; bases with no gene match: 9. CDR1 MDHEN and CDR2 SYDVKM come from the germline V gene. The CDR3 runs 15 residues. The chain's CDR3 is CASSSTGTGGQKLFF. CDR3 sequence (DNA): TGTGCCAGCAGCTCCACCGGGACAGGGGGGCAAAAACTGTTTTTT. The full variable domain, in which reference TRBV28 and TRBJ1-4 provide the parts outside the CDR3, is DVKVTQSSRYLVKRTGEKVFLECVQDMDHENMFWYRQDPGLGLRLIYFSYDVKMKEKGDIPEGYSVSREKKERFSLILESASTNQTSMYLCASSSTGTGGQKLFFGSGTQLSVL.

The chain combines TRBV2 with TRBJ1-1, with D possibly matching TRBD1 (6 bases). The CDR3 is made up of 12 amino acids. With 10 bases removed from V and 6 bases from J, the gap between germline ends came to 15 bases. The germline CDR1 and CDR2 sequences are SNHLY and FYNNEI. The DNA of the CDR3 is TGTGCCATTGGCGGGGCAGGGGCTGAAGCTTTCTTT. Translated: CAIGGAGAEAFF. Combining the CDR3 with reference TRBV2 and TRBJ1-1 gives the whole variable domain EPEVTQTPSHQVTQMGQEVILRCVPISNHLYFYWYRQILGQKVEFLVSFYNNEISEKSEIFDDQFSVERPDGSNFTLKIRSTKLEDSAMYFCAIGGAGAEAFFGQGTRLTVV.

This chain connects TRBV19 to TRBJ2-5; D remains ambiguous. Germline CDR1 LNHDA, CDR2 SQIVND (reference sequence). Trimming took 6 bases from V and 2 from J, leaving 4 bases between them. The CDR3 runs to 11 residues. In DNA, the CDR3 is TGTGCCAGTAGGATTCAAGAGACCCAGTACTTC. It yields the protein CASRIQETQYF.

V gene TRBV5-1 combines with J gene TRBJ1-1; 8 nucleotides match TRBD1. There are 14 residues in the CDR3. The junction had 7 bases not matched to a gene; V was cut back by 3 bases and J by 6 bases. Per the germline V gene, CDR1 is SGHRS and CDR2 is YFSETQ. The CDR3 DNA is TGCGCCAGCAGCTCGGGGCTCAGGGGGCCTGAAGCTTTCTTT. Translated: CASSSGLRGPEAFF. Based on the CDR3 plus reference TRBV5-1 and TRBJ1-1, the full variable domain is KAGVTQTPRYLIKTRGQQVTLSCSPISGHRSVSWYQQTPGQGLQFLFEYFSETQRNKGNFPGRFSGRQFSNSRSEMNVSTLELGDSALYLCASSSGLRGPEAFFGQGTRLTVV.

The genes are TRBV6-5 and TRBJ1-2; a possible D gene is TRBD1 (6 bases). From germline, CDR1 is MNHEY and CDR2 SVGAGI. The CDR3 has 15 amino acids. V lost 7 bases and J 0 bases, leaving 15 bases between the germline ends. CDR3 coding DNA: TGTGCCAGCACTTTACGCAGGACAGCTAACTATGGCTACACCTTC. It codes for CASTLRRTANYGYTF.

V and J are TRBV20-1 and TRBJ1-1; perhaps TRBD1 as D (5 bases). There are 11 residues in the CDR3. CDR1 is DFQATT, CDR2 SNEGSKA, per germline (reference sequence). The V end lost 7 bases, the J end lost 8 bases, and 14 bases lay between the germline ends. CDR3 protein: CSVPSRGEAFF. The CDR3 DNA is TGCAGTGTTCCTTCGAGGGGAGAAGCTTTCTTT.

The chain's CDR3 is CASSLGSGETQYF. The CDR3, as DNA: TGTGCCAGCAGCTTAGGGTCCGGGGAGACCCAGTACTTC. This sequence joins TRBV7-2 and TRBJ2-5; the D is unclear. CDR1 and CDR2 (germline): SGHTA, FQGNSA. V lost 1 base and J lost 5, with 8 bases in between. This CDR3 has 13 amino acids.

This chain links TRBV27 with TRBJ2-1; TRBD2 aligns across 8 bases. J was trimmed by 1 base and V by 3 bases; bases with no gene match: 5. Germline V gene lookup returns CDR1 MNHEY and CDR2 SMNVEV (reference sequence). The CDR3 is 16 residues long. CDR3: CASSFRGGGSYNEQFF. CDR3 DNA: TGTGCCAGCAGTTTCCGGGGGGGAGGATCCTACAATGAGCAGTTCTTC.

This clone has only a few counts. This sample also contains other DNA sequences that code for the same CDR3. The V gene is TRBV5-4, the J gene TRBJ2-7; D is unclear. Germline CDR1 SGHNT, CDR2 YYREEE (reference sequence). There are 14 residues in the CDR3. Between the trimmed V and J ends, which lost 0 bases and 2 bases, there was a span of 9 bases. The CDR3 here is CASSLDRSTYEQYF. DNA of the CDR3: TGTGCCAGCAGCTTGGACCGGAGCACCTACGAGCAGTACTTC.

This clone is a singleton in its sample. CDR3 sequence (DNA): TGTGCCAGCAGCCCCCAAGGGGACTACGAGCAGTACTTC. Protein product: CASSPQGDYEQYF. This chain connects TRBV7-6 to TRBJ2-7, with D possibly being TRBD1 (5 bases). Trimming took 5 bases from V and 3 from J, leaving 11 bases between them. Germline loops: CDR1 SGHVS, CDR2 FNYEAQ. This CDR3 is 13 amino acids long.

This chain uses TRBV28 with TRBJ1-1, with D hard to call. In germline, CDR1 is MDHEN, CDR2 SYDVKM. The ends were cut back, 2 bases at V and 11 bases at J, with 12 bases in the middle. The CDR3 totals 12 residues. The CDR3 reads CASSLVGSRAFF. CDR3 DNA sequence: TGTGCCAGCAGTTTAGTCGGAAGCCGGGCTTTCTTT.

This clone was detected once. The chain uses TRBV29-1 and TRBJ1-2; 7 positions match TRBD1. The CDR3 totals 14 residues. The germline CDR1 and CDR2 sequences are SQVTM and ANQGSEA. V dropped 4 bases and J dropped 4; count of bases not matched to a gene: 9. The CDR3 sequence: CSVAREGAAYGYTF. CDR3 bases: TGCAGCGTTGCGAGGGAGGGGGCGGCCTATGGCTACACCTTC.

This clone showed up just once. The chain is built from TRBV19 and TRBJ2-1; no definite D call. This CDR3 is 12 amino acids long. Trimming took off 5 bases at V and 2 bases at J, with 4 bases between the two ends. Germline CDR1 LNHDA, CDR2 SQIVND (reference sequence). The DNA for the CDR3 is TGTGCCAGTAGTTGGACCTACAATGAGCAGTTCTTC. It yields the protein CASSWTYNEQFF.

J is TRBJ2-1 and V is TRBV7-3; D is uncertain. The V gene lost 2 bases and the J gene lost 9 bases, with 11 bases spanning the gap. Germline V gene data show CDR1 as SGHTA and CDR2 as FQGTGA. This CDR3 is 13 amino acids long. The chain's CDR3 is CASSLLYGSEQFF. The CDR3 DNA reads TGTGCCAGCAGCTTATTATACGGTAGTGAGCAGTTCTTC.